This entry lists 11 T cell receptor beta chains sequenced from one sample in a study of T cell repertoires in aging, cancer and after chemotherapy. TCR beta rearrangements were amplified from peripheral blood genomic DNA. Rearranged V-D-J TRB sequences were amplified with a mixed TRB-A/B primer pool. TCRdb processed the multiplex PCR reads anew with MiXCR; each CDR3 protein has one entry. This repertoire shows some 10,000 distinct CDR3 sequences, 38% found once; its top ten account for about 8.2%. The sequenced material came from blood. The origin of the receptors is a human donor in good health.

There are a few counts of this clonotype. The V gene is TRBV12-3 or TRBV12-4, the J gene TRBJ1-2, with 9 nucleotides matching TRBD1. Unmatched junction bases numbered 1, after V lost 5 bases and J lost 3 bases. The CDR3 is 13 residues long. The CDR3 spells CASSRDRDYGYTF. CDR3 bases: TGTGCCAGCAGTAGGGACAGGGACTATGGCTACACCTTC.

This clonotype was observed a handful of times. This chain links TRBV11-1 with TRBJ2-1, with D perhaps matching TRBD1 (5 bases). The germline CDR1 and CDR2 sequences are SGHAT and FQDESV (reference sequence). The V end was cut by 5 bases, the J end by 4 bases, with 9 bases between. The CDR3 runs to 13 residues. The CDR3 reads CASSATDYNEQFF. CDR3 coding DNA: TGTGCCAGCAGCGCGACAGATTACAATGAGCAGTTCTTC.

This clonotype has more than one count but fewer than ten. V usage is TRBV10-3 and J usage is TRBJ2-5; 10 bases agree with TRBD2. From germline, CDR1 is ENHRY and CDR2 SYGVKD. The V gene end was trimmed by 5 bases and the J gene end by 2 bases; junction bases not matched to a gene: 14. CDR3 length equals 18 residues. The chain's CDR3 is CAISTPGLATRGQETQYF. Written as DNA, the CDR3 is TGTGCCATCAGTACCCCGGGACTAGCGACGAGGGGGCAAGAGACCCAGTACTTC.

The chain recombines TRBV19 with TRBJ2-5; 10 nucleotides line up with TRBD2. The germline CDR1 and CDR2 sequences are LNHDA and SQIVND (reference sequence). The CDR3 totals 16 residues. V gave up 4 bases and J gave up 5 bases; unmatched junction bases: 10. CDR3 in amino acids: CASSKGLASGGETQYF. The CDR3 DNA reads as TGTGCCAGTAGTAAGGGACTAGCGTCCGGTGGGGAGACCCAGTACTTC. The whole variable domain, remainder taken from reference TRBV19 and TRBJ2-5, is DGGITQSPKYLFRKEGQNVTLSCEQNLNHDAMYWYRQDPGQGLRLIYYSQIVNDFQKGDIAEGYSVSREKKESFPLTVTSAQKNPTAFYLCASSKGLASGGETQYFGPGTRLLVL.

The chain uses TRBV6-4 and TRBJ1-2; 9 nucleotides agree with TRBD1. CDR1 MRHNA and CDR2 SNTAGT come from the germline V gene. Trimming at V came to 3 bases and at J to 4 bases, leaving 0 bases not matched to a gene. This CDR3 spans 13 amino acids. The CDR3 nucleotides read TGTGCCAGCAGTGAACAGGGGGCCTATGGCTACACCTTC. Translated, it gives CASSEQGAYGYTF.

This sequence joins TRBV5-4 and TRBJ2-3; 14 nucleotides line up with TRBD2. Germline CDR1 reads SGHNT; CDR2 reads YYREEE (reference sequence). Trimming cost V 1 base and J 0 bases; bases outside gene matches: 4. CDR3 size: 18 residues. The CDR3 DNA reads TGTGCCAGCAGCTTGCCGGGACTAGCGGGAGCTAGCACAGATACGCAGTATTTT. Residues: CASSLPGLAGASTDTQYF.

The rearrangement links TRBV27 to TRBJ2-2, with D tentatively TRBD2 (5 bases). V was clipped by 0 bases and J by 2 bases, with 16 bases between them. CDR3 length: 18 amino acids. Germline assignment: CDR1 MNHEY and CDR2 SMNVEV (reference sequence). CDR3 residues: CASSLSIAIRVNTGELFF. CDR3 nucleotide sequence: TGTGCCAGCAGTTTATCGATAGCGATAAGGGTTAACACCGGGGAGCTGTTTTTT.

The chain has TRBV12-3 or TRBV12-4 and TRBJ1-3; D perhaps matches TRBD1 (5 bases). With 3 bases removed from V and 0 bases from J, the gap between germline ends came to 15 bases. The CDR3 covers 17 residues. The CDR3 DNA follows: TGTGCCAGCAGTTTCCGTTCGACAGACTACTCTGGAAACACCATATATTTT. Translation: CASSFRSTDYSGNTIYF.

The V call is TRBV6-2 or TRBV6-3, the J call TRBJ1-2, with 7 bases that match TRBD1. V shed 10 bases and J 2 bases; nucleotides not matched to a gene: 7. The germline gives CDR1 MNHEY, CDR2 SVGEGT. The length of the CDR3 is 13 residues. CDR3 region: CATSGTENYGYTF. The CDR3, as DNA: TGTGCCACTTCCGGGACAGAGAACTATGGCTACACCTTC.

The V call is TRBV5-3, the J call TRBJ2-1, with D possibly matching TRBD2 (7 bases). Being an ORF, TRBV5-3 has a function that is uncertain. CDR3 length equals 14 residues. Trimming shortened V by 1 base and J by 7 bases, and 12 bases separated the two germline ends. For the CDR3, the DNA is TGTGCCAGAAGCTTGTTACAGGGAGGGAATGAGCAGTTCTTC. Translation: CARSLLQGGNEQFF.

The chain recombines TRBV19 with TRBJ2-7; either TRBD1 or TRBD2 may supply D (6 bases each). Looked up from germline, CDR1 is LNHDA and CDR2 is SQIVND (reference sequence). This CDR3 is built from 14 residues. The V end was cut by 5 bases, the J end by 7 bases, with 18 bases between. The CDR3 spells CASSGGTYAEEQYF. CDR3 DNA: TGTGCCAGTAGTGGGGGGACATACGCTGAGGAGCAGTACTTC.